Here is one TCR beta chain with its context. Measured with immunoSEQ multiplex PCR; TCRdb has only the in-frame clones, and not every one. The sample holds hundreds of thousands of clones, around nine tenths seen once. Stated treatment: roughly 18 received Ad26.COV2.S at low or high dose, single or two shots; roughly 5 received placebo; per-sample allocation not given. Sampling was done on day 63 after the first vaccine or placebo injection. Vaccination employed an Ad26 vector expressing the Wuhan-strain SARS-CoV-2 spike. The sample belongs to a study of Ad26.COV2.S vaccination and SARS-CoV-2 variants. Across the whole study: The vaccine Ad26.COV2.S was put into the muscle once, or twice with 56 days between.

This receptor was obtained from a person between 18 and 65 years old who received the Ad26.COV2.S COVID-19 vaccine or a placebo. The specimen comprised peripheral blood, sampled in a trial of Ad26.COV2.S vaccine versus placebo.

Written as DNA, the CDR3 is TGTGCCAGCAGCCAACTTAACAGGGGATTCCAAGAGACCCAGTACTTC. Translation gives CASSQLNRGFQETQYF. The chain carries TRBV3-1 (or the pseudogene TRBV3-2) and TRBJ2-5; 7 nucleotides line up with TRBD1. This CDR3 region has 16 residues. J gave up 1 base and V 2 bases, and 7 bases lay outside the gene matches. The germline V gene encodes CDR1 LGHDT and CDR2 YNNKEL (reference sequence).